Listed here are 20 T cell receptor beta chains from one sample, sequenced in a study of radiation and T cells in renal cell carcinoma. Here immunoSEQ multiplex PCR was the method, and the copy in TCRdb shows in-frame clones only, minus some. The data hold approximately 8,300 clones, with around 53% observed a single time. Described treatment: 15 Gy SBRT to primary tumor, nephrectomy 4 weeks later. The material was tumor tissue, obtained from a patient whose treatment included radiotherapy and nephrectomy. The source of these receptors is a man between 60 and 75 years old with renal cell carcinoma.

The chain links TRBV6-4 to TRBJ1-5; D is undetermined. The CDR3 is 13 amino acids. The germline CDR1 and CDR2 sequences are MRHNA and SNTAGT. Trimming removed 3 bases from V and 1 base from J, with 4 bases in between. The CDR3 DNA sequence: TGTGCCAGCAGTGAGGGGAGCAATCAGCCCCAGCATTTT. Translated: CASSEGSNQPQHF.

By sample share, this clone is medium-sized. The chain is built from TRBV7-8 and TRBJ2-7, with 7 bases that match TRBD1. V dropped 4 bases and J dropped 3; count of bases not matched to a gene: 9. The CDR3 is 15 amino acids. Germline V gene lookup returns CDR1 SGHVS and CDR2 FQNEAQ. The chain's CDR3 is CASSYGGQEDYEQYF. DNA for the CDR3: TGTGCCAGCAGCTACGGAGGACAGGAGGACTACGAGCAGTACTTC.

This clone was recorded a few times. The chain uses TRBV7-9 and TRBJ2-7; the D is unclear. Trimming removed 3 bases from V and 1 base from J, with 13 bases in between. The CDR3 consists of 15 residues. Germline lookup yields CDR1 SEHNR and CDR2 FQNEAQ (reference sequence). CDR3 sequence reads: CASSFVSGRSYEQYF. The CDR3 region has the DNA TGTGCCAGCAGCTTCGTCTCCGGCAGATCCTACGAGCAGTACTTC. Full variable domain (missing parts from reference TRBV7-9 and TRBJ2-7): DTGVSQNPRHKITKRGQNVTFRCDPISEHNRLYWYRQTLGQGPEFLTYFQNEAQLEKSRLLSDRFSAERPKGSFSTLEIQRTEQGDSAMYLCASSFVSGRSYEQYFGPGTRLTVT.

This clone was counted once. This chain joins TRBV6-6 and TRBJ2-2; 9 bases fit TRBD1. The CDR3 spans 16 residues. The J segment lost 4 bases and the V segment lost 2 bases, leaving 5 bases of the junction unmatched. CDR1 and CDR2 (germline): MNHNY, SVGAGI (reference sequence). The CDR3 nucleotides read TGTGCCAGCAGTTACGAACAGGGGGCAAGCACCGGGGAGCTGTTTTTT. Amino acids: CASSYEQGASTGELFF.

This clone was seen a handful of times. The chain combines TRBV28 with TRBJ1-5, with D possibly being TRBD1 (5 bases). Per the germline V gene, CDR1 is MDHEN and CDR2 is SYDVKM. V was cut by 8 bases and J by 6 bases, with 20 bases left in between. This CDR3 spans 15 amino acids. The CDR3 here is CASENQLGGVQPQHF. The CDR3 coding sequence is TGTGCCAGCGAAAATCAGTTGGGGGGGGTTCAGCCCCAGCATTTT.

The V gene is TRBV27, the J gene TRBJ2-7, with D unresolved. CDR3 length: 15 amino acids. Trimming left V 3 bases short and J 0 bases short, with 12 bases between. Per germline, CDR1 MNHEY and CDR2 SMNVEV (reference sequence). As DNA, the CDR3 is TGTGCCAGCAGTTTGGGCAGGAGAGCCTCCTACGAGCAGTACTTC. Amino acids: CASSLGRRASYEQYF.

This clone was counted a few times. V and J are TRBV10-3 and TRBJ2-7, with a weak D call TRBD2 (5 bases). The germline V and J ends were trimmed by 8 bases and 5 bases, with 13 bases remaining between them. Germline V gene lookup returns CDR1 ENHRY and CDR2 SYGVKD. The CDR3 runs 12 residues. The CDR3 nucleotides are TGTGCCATCCGACGGGATGGGGACGAGCAGTACTTC. Protein: CAIRRDGDEQYF.

The J gene is TRBJ2-5, the V gene TRBV9; the match to TRBD2 covers 8 bases. The DNA end is a closer match to TRBJ2-7, so the J assignment may be wrong. The length of the CDR3 is 15 residues. Germline V CDR1 and CDR2: SGDLS, YYNGEE. The CDR3 reads CASSVGNSGAYEQYF. The CDR3 DNA reads as TGTGCCAGCAGCGTAGGGAATAGCGGGGCGTACGAGCAGTACTTC.

This clone was observed a single time. The chain employs TRBV18 and TRBJ2-1; 8 bases line up with TRBD2. The V segment lost 5 bases and the J segment 3 bases; nucleotides outside the gene matches: 6. Germline assignment: CDR1 KGHSH and CDR2 LQKENI. CDR3 length: 15 amino acids. The CDR3 nucleotides are TGTGCCAGCTCATTTACCGGGACTAGCTACAATGAGCAGTTCTTC. Its translation is CASSFTGTSYNEQFF.

This rearrangement joins TRBV10-3 to TRBJ2-7; no definite D call. This CDR3 comprises 16 residues. Germline loops: CDR1 ENHRY, CDR2 SYGVKD. The V and J ends lost 0 bases and 3 bases respectively, with 15 bases between them. CDR3 region: CAISESLGQSGYEQYF. The CDR3 DNA reads TGTGCCATCAGTGAGTCACTTGGGCAGTCGGGCTACGAGCAGTACTTC.

This chain joins TRBV7-6 and TRBJ1-3; D unresolved. The CDR3 contains 14 residues. Germline V lookup: CDR1 SGHVS, CDR2 FNYEAQ. Trimming cost V 0 bases and J 0 bases, with 3 bases left between them. In nucleotides, the CDR3 is TGTGCCAGCAGCTTAGCACACTCTGGAAACACCATATATTTT. Translated, it gives CASSLAHSGNTIYF.

As for this clone: The sample carries other DNA sequences with the same CDR3. V usage is TRBV2 and J usage is TRBJ1-1; TRBD1 might be the D (6 bases). The CDR3 covers 14 residues. Germline V lookup: CDR1 SNHLY, CDR2 FYNNEI. V was cut by 6 bases and J by 6 bases, with 17 bases left in between. The CDR3 DNA reads TGTGCCAGCAGGGGTGATACAGGGTTGTCTGAAGCTTTCTTT. It is translated as CASRGDTGLSEAFF.

This clone was seen only a few times. With a much larger clone just one base away, this may be a read error. CDR3 residues: CASSLDNNYGYTF. The CDR3 nucleotides are TGTGCCAGCAGCTTGGACAATAACTATGGCTACACCTTC. This chain links TRBV7-3 with TRBJ1-2; D is perhaps TRBD1 (5 bases). The CDR3 has 13 residues. Per the germline V gene, CDR1 is SGHTA and CDR2 is FQGTGA. V was shortened by 3 bases and J by 1 base, with 6 bases between the two germline ends.

This chain uses TRBV9 with TRBJ2-7; D is possibly TRBD2 (6 bases). The CDR3 spans 13 residues. The germline V gene encodes CDR1 SGDLS and CDR2 YYNGEE. The germline V and J ends were trimmed by 7 bases and 1 base, with 12 bases remaining between them. The CDR3 protein is CASEPRGSYEQYF. In nucleotides, the CDR3 is TGTGCCAGCGAGCCCCGGGGGTCCTACGAGCAGTACTTC.

The chain uses TRBV27 and TRBJ2-7, with 11 bases lining up with TRBD2. The CDR3 runs 16 residues. After removal of 3 bases from V and 2 bases from J, the junction contained 6 bases not matched to a gene. The germline V gene has CDR1 MNHEY and CDR2 SMNVEV (reference sequence). CDR3 DNA: TGTGCCAGCAGTTTCCTAGCGGGAGGCTTAACCTACGAGCAGTACTTC. Translated, it gives CASSFLAGGLTYEQYF.

This clone was seen only a few times. The chain carries TRBV28 and TRBJ2-7; 8 positions agree with TRBD1. There are 15 residues in the CDR3. Germline V gene sequence: CDR1 MDHEN, CDR2 SYDVKM. The V and J ends lost 8 bases and 3 bases, in that order; junction bases with no gene match: 12. The CDR3 here is CASDPAQGANYEQYF. In DNA, the CDR3 is TGTGCCAGCGATCCGGCCCAGGGGGCGAACTACGAGCAGTACTTC.

The chain is built from TRBV27 and TRBJ2-7; 7 bases fit TRBD1. The CDR3 is 13 amino acids. Germline trimming cut 10 bases from V and 2 bases from J; bases unmatched to any gene: 8. CDR1 and CDR2 from the germline V gene are MNHEY and SMNVEV (reference sequence). CDR3: CATVGQLPYEQYF. The CDR3 region has the DNA TGTGCCACCGTGGGACAGCTGCCCTACGAGCAGTACTTC.

The CDR3: CASNTGLYEQYF. Written as DNA, the CDR3 is TGTGCCAGCAACACGGGACTCTACGAGCAGTACTTC. The J gene is TRBJ2-7, the V gene TRBV28, with D possibly being TRBD2 (6 bases). This CDR3 contains 12 residues. V lost 7 bases to trimming and J lost 3 bases, with 10 bases between them. The germline gives CDR1 MDHEN, CDR2 SYDVKM.

The J gene is TRBJ2-7, the V gene TRBV10-3; D uncertain. CDR3 length: 13 residues. Trimming left V 4 bases short and J 0 bases short, with 7 bases between. Germline V lookup: CDR1 ENHRY, CDR2 SYGVKD. The CDR3 loop reads CAISVFSSYEQYF. The CDR3 region has the DNA TGTGCCATCAGTGTTTTCAGCTCCTACGAGCAGTACTTC.

This CDR3 is CASSLDRGDEKLFF. CDR3 DNA sequence: TGTGCCAGCAGCCTGGACAGGGGGGATGAAAAACTGTTTTTT. The chain uses TRBV4-2 and TRBJ1-4, with 10 bases identical to TRBD1. Germline loops: CDR1 LGHNA, CDR2 YNFKEQ. V trimming: 4 bases; J trimming: 6 bases; junction bases outside the gene matches: 2. The CDR3 sequence is 14 residues long.